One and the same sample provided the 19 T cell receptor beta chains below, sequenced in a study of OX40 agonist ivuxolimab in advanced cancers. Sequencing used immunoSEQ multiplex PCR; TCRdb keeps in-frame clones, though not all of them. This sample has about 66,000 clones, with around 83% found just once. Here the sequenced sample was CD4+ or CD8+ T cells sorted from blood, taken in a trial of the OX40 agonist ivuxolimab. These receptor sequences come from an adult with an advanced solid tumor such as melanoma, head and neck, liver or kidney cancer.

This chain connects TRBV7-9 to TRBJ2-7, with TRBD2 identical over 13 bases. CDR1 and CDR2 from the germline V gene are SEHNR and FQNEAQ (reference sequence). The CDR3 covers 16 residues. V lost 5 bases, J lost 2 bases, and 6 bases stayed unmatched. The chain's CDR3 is CASSPGLAGTPYEQYF. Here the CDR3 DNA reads TGTGCCAGCAGCCCGGGACTAGCGGGAACCCCCTACGAGCAGTACTTC.

CDR3 amino acids: CASLTGARHGYTF. The CDR3 nucleotides are TGTGCCAGCTTGACAGGGGCGCGCCATGGCTACACCTTC. V usage is TRBV28 and J usage is TRBJ1-2, with 8 bases aligning to TRBD1. The germline V gene encodes CDR1 MDHEN and CDR2 SYDVKM. V dropped 8 bases and J dropped 6; count of bases not matched to a gene: 8. The CDR3 totals 13 residues.

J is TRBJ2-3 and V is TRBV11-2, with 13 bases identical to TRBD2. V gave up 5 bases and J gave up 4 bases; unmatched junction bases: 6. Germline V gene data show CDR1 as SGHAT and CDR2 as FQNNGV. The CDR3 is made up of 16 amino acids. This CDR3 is CASSILAGGDPDTQYF. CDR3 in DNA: TGTGCCAGCAGCATACTAGCGGGAGGGGATCCAGATACGCAGTATTTT.

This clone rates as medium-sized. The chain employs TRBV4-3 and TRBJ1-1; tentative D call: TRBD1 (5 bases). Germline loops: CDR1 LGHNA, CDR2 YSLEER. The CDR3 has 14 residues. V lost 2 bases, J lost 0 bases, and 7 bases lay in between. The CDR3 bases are TGCGCCAGCAGCCAACAGGGAATGAACACTGAAGCTTTCTTT. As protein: CASSQQGMNTEAFF.

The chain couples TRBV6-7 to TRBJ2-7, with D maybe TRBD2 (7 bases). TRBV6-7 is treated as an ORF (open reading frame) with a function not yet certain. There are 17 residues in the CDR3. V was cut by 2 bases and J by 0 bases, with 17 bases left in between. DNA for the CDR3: TGTGCCAGCAGTTACAGGGGAGGGACATTAAGCTCCTACGAGCAGTACTTC. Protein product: CASSYRGGTLSSYEQYF.

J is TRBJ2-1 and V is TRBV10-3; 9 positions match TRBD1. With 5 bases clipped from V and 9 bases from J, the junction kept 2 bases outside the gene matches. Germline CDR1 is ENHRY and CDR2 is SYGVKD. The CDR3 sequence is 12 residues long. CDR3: CAISPDRGEQFF. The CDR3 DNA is TGTGCCATCAGTCCGGACAGGGGTGAGCAGTTCTTC.

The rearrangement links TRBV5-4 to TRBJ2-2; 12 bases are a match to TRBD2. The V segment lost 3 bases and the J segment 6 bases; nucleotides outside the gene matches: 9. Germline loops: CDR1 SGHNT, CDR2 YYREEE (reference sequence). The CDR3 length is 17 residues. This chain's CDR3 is CASSSGRLAGVPGELFF. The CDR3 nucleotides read TGTGCCAGCAGCTCGGGGCGACTAGCGGGAGTTCCCGGGGAGCTGTTTTTT.

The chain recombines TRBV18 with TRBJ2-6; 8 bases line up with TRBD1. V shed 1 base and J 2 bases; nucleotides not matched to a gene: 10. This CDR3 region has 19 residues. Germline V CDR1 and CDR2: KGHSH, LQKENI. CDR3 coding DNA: TGTGCCAGCTCACCACTGTTCCAGGGGGCTGGGGCTGGGGCCAACGTCCTGACTTTC. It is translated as CASSPLFQGAGAGANVLTF.

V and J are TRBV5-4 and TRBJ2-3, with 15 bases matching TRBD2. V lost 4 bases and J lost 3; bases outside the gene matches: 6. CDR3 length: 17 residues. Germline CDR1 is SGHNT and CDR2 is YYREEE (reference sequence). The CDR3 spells CASSPGTSGRNTDTQYF. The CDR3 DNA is TGTGCCAGCAGCCCCGGGACTAGCGGGAGGAATACAGATACGCAGTATTTT.

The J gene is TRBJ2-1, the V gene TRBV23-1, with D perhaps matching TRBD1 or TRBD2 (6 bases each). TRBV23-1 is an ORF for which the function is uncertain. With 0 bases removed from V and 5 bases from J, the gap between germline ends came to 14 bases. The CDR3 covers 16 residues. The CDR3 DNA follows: TGCGCCAGCAGTCAATCGGACAAGGGGGGTGACAATGAGCAGTTCTTC. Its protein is CASSQSDKGGDNEQFF.

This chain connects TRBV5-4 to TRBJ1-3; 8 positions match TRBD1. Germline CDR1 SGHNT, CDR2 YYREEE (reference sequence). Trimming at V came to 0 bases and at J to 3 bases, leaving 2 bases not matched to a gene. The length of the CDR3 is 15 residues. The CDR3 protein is CASSLAQGDGNTIYF. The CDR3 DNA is TGTGCCAGCAGCTTGGCACAGGGGGATGGAAACACCATATATTTT.

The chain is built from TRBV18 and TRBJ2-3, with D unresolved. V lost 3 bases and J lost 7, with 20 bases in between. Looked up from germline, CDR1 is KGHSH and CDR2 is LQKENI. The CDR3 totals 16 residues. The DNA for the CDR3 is TGTGCCAGCTCACCGAAGACAACTCTGGGTGGGAATACGCAGTATTTT. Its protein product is CASSPKTTLGGNTQYF.

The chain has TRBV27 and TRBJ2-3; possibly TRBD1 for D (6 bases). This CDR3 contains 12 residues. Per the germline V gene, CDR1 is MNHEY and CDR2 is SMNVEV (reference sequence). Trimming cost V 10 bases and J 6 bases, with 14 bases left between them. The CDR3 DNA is TGTGCCACCTTTAGGGGGTTCGATACGCAGTATTTT. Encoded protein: CATFRGFDTQYF.

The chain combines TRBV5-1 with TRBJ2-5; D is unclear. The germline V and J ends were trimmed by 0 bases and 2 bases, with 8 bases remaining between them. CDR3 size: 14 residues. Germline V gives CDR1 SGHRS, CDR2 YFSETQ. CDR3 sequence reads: CASSLASSQETQYF. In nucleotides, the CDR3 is TGCGCCAGCAGCTTGGCCAGCTCTCAAGAGACCCAGTACTTC.

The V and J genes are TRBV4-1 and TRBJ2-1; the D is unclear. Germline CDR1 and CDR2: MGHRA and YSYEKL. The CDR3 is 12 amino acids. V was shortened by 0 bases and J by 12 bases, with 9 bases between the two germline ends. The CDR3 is CASSQDLFGQFF. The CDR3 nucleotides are TGCGCCAGCAGCCAAGATCTGTTTGGGCAGTTCTTC.

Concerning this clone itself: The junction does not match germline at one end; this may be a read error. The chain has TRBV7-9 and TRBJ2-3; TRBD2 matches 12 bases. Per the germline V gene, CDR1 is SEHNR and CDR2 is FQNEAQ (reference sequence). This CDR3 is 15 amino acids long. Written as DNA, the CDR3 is TGTGCCAGCAGCCTAGCGGGAGGGAATACAGATACGCAGTATTTT. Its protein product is CASSLAGGNTDTQYF. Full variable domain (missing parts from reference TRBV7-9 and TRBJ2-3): DTGVSQNPRHKITKRGQNVTFRCDPISEHNRLYWYRQTLGQGPEFLTYFQNEAQLEKSRLLSDRFSAERPKGSFSTLEIQRTEQGDSAMYLCASSLAGGNTDTQYFGPGTRLTVL.

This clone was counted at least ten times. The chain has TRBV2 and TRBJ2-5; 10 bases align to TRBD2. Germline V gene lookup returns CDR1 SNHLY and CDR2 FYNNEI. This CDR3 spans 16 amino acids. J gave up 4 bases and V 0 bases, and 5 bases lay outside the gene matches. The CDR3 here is CASSEASGRAGETQYF. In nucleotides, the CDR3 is TGTGCCAGCAGTGAAGCGAGCGGGAGGGCCGGAGAGACCCAGTACTTC.

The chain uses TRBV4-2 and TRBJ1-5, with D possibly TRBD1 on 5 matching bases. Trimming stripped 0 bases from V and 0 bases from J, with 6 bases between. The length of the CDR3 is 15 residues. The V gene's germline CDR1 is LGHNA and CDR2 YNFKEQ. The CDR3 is CASSQEGGSNQPQHF. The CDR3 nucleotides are TGTGCCAGCAGCCAAGAGGGGGGTAGCAATCAGCCCCAGCATTTT.

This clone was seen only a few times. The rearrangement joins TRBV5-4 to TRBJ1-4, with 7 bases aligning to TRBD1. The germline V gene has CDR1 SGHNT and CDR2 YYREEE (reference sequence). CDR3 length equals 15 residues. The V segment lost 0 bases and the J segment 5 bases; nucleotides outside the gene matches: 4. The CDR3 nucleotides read TGTGCCAGCAGCTTGGAGACAGGGTCAAATGAAAAACTGTTTTTT. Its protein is CASSLETGSNEKLFF. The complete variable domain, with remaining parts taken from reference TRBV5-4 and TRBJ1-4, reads ETGVTQSPTHLIKTRGQQVTLRCSSQSGHNTVSWYQQALGQGPQFIFQYYREEENGRGNFPPRFSGLQFPNYSSELNVNALELDDSALYLCASSLETGSNEKLFFGSGTQLSVL.